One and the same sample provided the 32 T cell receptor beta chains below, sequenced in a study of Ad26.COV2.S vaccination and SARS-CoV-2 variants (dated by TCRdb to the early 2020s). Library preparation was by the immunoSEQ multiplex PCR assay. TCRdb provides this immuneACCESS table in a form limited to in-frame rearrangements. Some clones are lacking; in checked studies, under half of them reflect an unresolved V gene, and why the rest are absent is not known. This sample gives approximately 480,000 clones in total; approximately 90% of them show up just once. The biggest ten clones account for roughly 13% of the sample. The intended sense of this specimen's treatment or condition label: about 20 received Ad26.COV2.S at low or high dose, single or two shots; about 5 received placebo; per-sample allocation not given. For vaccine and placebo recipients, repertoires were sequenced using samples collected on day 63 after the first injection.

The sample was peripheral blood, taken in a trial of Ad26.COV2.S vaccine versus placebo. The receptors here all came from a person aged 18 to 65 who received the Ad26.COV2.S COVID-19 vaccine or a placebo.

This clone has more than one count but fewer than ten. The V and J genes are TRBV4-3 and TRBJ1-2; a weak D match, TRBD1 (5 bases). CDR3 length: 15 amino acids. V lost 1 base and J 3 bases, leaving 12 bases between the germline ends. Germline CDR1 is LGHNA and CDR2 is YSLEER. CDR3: CASSQGSGRDYGYTF. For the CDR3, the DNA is TGCGCCAGCAGCCAAGGCTCGGGGCGCGACTATGGCTACACCTTC.

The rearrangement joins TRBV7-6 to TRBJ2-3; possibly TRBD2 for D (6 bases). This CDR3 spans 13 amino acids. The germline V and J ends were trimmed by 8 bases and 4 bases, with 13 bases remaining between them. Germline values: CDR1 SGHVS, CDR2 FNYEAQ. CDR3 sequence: CASGDWRSDTQYF. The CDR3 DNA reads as TGTGCCAGCGGGGACTGGAGGTCAGATACGCAGTATTTT.

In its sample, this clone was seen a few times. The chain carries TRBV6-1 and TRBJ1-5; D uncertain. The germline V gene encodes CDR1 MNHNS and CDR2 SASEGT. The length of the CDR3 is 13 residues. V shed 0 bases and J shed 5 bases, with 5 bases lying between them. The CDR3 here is CASSEAFDQPQHF. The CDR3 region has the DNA TGTGCCAGCAGTGAAGCGTTCGATCAGCCCCAGCATTTT.

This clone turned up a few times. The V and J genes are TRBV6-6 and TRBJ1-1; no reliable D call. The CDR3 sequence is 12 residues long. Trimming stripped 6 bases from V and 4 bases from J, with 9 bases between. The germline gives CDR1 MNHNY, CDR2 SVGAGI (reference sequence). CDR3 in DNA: TGTGCCAGCAGCTACATGAGCACTGAAGCTTTCTTT. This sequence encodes CASSYMSTEAFF.

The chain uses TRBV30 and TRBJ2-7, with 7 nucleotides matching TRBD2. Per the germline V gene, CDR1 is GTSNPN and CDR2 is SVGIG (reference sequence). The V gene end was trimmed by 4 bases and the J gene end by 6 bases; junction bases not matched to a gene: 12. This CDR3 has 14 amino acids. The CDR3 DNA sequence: TGTGCCTGGAAGGGTAGCGGGTACACTACCGAGCAGTACTTC. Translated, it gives CAWKGSGYTTEQYF.

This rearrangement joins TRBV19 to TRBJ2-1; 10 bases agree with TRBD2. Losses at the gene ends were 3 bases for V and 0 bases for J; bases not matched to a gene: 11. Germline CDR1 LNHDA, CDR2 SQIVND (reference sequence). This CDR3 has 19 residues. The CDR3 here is CASSIDGTSAISSYNEQFF. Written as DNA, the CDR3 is TGTGCCAGTAGTATTGATGGGACTAGCGCTATCAGCTCCTACAATGAGCAGTTCTTC.

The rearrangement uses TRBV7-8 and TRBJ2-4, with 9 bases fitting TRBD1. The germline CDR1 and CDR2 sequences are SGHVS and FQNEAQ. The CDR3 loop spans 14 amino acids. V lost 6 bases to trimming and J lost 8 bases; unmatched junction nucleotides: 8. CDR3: CASRRTGASDIQYF. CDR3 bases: TGTGCCAGCAGACGGACAGGGGCCTCGGACATTCAGTACTTC.

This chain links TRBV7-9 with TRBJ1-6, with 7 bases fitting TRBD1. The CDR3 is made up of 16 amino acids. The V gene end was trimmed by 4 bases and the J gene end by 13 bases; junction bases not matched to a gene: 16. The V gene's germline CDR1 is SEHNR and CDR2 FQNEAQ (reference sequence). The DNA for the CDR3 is TGTGCCAGCAGCTCAGAGACAGGGAGTAAGGTATCGCCCCTCCACTTT. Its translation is CASSSETGSKVSPLHF.

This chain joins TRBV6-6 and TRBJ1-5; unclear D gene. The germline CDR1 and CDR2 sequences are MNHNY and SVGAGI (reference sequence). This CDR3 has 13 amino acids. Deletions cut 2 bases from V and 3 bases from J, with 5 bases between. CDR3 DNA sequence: TGTGCCAGCAGTTACGGGCACAATCAGCCCCAGCATTTT. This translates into CASSYGHNQPQHF.

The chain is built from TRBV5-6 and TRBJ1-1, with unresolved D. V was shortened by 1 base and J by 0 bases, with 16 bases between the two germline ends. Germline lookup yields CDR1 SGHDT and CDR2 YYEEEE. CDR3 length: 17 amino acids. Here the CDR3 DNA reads TGTGCCAGCAGCTTGTTCAGGTCGAGGGTGGTGAACACTGAAGCTTTCTTT. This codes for CASSLFRSRVVNTEAFF.

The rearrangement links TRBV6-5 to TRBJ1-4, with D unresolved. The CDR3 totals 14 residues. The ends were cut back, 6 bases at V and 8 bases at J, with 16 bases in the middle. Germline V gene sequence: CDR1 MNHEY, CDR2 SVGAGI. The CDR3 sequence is CASRPSRAREKLFF. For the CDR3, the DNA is TGTGCCAGCAGACCCAGCCGGGCGCGGGAAAAACTGTTTTTT.

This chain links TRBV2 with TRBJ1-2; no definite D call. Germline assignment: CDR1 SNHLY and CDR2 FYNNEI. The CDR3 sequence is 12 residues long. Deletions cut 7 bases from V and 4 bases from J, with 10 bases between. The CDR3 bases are TGTGCCAGCATGTACGGCGTCTATGGCTACACCTTC. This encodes CASMYGVYGYTF.

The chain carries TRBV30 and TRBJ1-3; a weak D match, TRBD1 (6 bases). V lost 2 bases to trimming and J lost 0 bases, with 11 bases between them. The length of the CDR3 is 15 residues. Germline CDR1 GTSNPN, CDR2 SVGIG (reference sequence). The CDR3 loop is CAWSSWGASGNTIYF. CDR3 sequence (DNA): TGTGCCTGGAGTTCCTGGGGGGCCTCTGGAAACACCATATATTTT.

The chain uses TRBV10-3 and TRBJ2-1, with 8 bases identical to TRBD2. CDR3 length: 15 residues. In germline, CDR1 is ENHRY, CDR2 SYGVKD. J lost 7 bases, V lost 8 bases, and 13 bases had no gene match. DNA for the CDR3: TGTGCCATCGTCGACACTGGACTAGCCGGTAATGAGCAGTTCTTC. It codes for CAIVDTGLAGNEQFF.

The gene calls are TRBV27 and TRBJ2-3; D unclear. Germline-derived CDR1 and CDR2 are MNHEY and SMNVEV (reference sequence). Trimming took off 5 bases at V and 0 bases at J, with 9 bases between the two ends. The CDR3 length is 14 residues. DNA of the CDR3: TGTGCCAGCAGTCAAAAAGCTAGCACAGATACGCAGTATTTT. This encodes CASSQKASTDTQYF.

The CDR3 sequence is CASSSGGNTEAFF. CDR3 coding DNA: TGTGCCAGCAGTTCCGGGGGGAACACTGAAGCTTTCTTT. The chain is built from TRBV6-5 and TRBJ1-1; maybe TRBD1 (5 bases). V lost 4 bases and J 1 base, leaving 7 bases between the germline ends. CDR3 length: 13 amino acids. CDR1 and CDR2 from the germline V gene are MNHEY and SVGAGI.

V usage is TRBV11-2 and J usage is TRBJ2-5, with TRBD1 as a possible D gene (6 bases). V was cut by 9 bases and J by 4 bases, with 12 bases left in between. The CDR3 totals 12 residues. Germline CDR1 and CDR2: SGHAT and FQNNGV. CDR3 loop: CASKRGRETQYF. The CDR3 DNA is TGTGCCAGTAAGAGGGGGAGAGAGACCCAGTACTTC.

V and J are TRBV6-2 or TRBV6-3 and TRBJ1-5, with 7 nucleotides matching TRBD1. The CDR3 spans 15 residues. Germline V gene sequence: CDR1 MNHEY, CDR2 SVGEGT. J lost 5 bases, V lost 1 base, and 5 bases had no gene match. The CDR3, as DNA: TGTGCCAGCAGTTACTTCTCGACAGGGTATCAGCCCCAGCATTTT. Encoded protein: CASSYFSTGYQPQHF.

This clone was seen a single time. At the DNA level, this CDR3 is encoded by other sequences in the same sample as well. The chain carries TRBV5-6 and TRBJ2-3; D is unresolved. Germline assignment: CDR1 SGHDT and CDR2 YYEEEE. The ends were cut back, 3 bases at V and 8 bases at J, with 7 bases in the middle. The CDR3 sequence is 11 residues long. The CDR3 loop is CASSSGGTQYF. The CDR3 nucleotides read TGTGCCAGCAGCTCGGGTGGTACGCAGTATTTT.

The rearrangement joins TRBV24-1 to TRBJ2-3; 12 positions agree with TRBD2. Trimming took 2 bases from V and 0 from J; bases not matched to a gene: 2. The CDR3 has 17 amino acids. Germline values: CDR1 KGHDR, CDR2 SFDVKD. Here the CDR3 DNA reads TGTGCCACCAGTGATTCCGGGACTAGCGGGAGCACAGATACGCAGTATTTT. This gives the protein CATSDSGTSGSTDTQYF.

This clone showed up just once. CDR3 nucleotide sequence: TGCGCCAGCAGCTTGTCGGGACTAGCGGGAGGGCACAATGAGCAGTTCTTC. It yields the protein CASSLSGLAGGHNEQFF. The genes are TRBV5-1 and TRBJ2-1; TRBD2 matches 16 bases. Per germline, CDR1 SGHRS and CDR2 YFSETQ. Trimming took 1 base from V and 5 from J; bases not matched to a gene: 3. CDR3 length: 17 amino acids.

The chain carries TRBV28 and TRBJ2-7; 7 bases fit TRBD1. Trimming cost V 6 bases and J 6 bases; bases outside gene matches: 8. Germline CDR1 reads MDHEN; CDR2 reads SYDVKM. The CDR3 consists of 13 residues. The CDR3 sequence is CASREQGTGEQYF. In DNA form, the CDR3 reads TGTGCCAGCAGGGAACAGGGGACGGGCGAGCAGTACTTC.

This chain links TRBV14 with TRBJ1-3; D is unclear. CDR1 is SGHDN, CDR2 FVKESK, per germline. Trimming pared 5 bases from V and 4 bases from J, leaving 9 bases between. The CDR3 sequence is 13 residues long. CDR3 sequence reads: CASSAIRGNTIYF. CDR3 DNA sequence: TGTGCCAGCAGCGCGATCAGGGGAAACACCATATATTTT.

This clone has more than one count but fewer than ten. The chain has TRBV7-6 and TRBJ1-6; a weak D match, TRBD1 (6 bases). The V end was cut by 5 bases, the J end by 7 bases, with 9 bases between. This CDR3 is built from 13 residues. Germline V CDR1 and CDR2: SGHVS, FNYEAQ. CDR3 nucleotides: TGTGCCAGCAGCCTGGACAGAAATTCACCCCTCCACTTT. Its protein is CASSLDRNSPLHF.

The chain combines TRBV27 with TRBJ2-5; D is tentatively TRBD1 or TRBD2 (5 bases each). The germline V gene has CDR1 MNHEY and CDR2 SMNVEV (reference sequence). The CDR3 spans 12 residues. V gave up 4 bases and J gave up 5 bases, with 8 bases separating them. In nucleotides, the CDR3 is TGTGCCAGCAGTTCTGGGACGGAGACCCAGTACTTC. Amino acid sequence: CASSSGTETQYF.

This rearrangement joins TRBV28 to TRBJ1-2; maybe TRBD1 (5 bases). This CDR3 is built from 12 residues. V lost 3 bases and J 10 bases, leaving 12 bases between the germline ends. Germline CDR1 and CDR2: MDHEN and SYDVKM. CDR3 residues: CASSFEGRIYTF. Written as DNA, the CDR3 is TGTGCCAGCAGTTTTGAGGGGCGCATCTACACCTTC.

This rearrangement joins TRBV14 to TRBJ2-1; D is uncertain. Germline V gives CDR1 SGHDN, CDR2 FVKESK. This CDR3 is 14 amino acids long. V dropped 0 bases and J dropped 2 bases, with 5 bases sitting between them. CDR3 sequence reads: CASSQDPAYNEQFF. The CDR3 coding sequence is TGTGCCAGCAGCCAAGATCCCGCCTACAATGAGCAGTTCTTC.

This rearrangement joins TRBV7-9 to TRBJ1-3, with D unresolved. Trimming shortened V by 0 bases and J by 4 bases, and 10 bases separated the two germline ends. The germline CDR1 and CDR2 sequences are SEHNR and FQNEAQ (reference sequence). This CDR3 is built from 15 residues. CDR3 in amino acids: CASSLAGVAGNTIYF. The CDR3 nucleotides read TGTGCCAGCAGCTTAGCAGGCGTAGCGGGAAACACCATATATTTT.

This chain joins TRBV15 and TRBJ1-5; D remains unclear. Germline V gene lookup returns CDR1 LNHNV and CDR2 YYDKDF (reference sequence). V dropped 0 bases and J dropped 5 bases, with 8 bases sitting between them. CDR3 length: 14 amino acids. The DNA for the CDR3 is TGTGCCACCAGCAGAGAGTCCGGCGATCAGCCCCAGCATTTT. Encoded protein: CATSRESGDQPQHF.

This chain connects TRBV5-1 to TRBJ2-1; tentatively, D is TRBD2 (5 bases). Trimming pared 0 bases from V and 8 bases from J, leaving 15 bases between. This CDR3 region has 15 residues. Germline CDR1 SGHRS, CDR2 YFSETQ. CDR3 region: CASSLAAASSDEQFF. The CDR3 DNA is TGCGCCAGCAGCTTGGCGGCAGCGAGTAGCGATGAGCAGTTCTTC. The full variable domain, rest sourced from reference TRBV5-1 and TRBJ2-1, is KAGVTQTPRYLIKTRGQQVTLSCSPISGHRSVSWYQQTPGQGLQFLFEYFSETQRNKGNFPGRFSGRQFSNSRSEMNVSTLELGDSALYLCASSLAAASSDEQFFGPGTRLTVL.

CDR3 nucleotides: TGCGCCAGCAGCTTGTTAGCGGGAGTTGAGTACGAGCAGTACTTC. Protein: CASSLLAGVEYEQYF. The chain joins TRBV5-1 to TRBJ2-7; 9 bases match TRBD2. Unmatched junction bases numbered 6, after V lost 1 base and J lost 4 bases. The CDR3 is 15 amino acids. The germline V gene encodes CDR1 SGHRS and CDR2 YFSETQ.

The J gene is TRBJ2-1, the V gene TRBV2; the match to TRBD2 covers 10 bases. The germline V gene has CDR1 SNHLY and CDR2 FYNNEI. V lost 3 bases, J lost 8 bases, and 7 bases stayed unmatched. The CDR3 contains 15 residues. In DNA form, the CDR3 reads TGTGCCAGCAGTGAGTGGCTAGCGGGAGAAGATGAGCAGTTCTTC. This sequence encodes CASSEWLAGEDEQFF.